Listed below are T cell receptor beta chains from one sample, sequenced in a study of T-cell reconstitution after alpha-beta-depleted transplantation in children. TCRdb recomputed calls from the PCR reads with MiXCR, one row per CDR3 protein. In the table there are about 610,000 distinct CDR3 sequences, roughly 10% of which are singletons. Here the sequenced sample was PBMCs from the stem cell graft donor, taken from the stem cell graft. These TCRs come from a human donor who donated a stem cell graft to a child with acute myeloid leukemia. Both conserved end residues are part of each CDR3. D genes are given only for firm matches. Clone size is given for some rows only: seen once, a few or many times, or a class if the clone is expanded.

d_call	clone_size	v_call	j_call	cdr3_aa	cdr3_nt
-	many	TRBV5-6	TRBJ2-2	CASSGGGASWFGELFF	TGTGCCAGCAGCGGAGGGGGGGCTTCGTGGTTCGGAGAGCTGTTTTTT
-	-	TRBV28	TRBJ1-1	CASSPWGGNTEAFF	TGTGCCAGCAGCCCATGGGGAGGGAACACTGAAGCTTTCTTT
-	-	TRBV7-8	TRBJ1-4	CASSAGSKGEKLFF	TGTGCCAGCAGCGCGGGCAGTAAGGGTGAAAAACTGTTTTTT
TRBD2	-	TRBV6-2/TRBV6-3	TRBJ2-1	CASSYPGLAGVSSEQFF	TGTGCCAGCAGTTACCCGGGACTAGCGGGAGTATCGAGTGAGCAGTTCTTC
-	many	TRBV10-3	TRBJ1-4	CAISESRGSDEKLFF	TGTGCCATCAGTGAGTCAAGGGGATCGGATGAAAAACTGTTTTTT
-	many	TRBV19	TRBJ1-5	CASSIGGAGQPQHF	TGTGCCAGTAGTATCGGGGGGGCAGGGCAGCCCCAGCATTTT
TRBD1	many	TRBV11-2	TRBJ2-3	CASSWDRAVGTQYF	TGTGCCAGCAGCTGGGACAGGGCAGTGGGTACGCAGTATTTT
TRBD2	-	TRBV20-1	TRBJ2-1	CSYPSSGRMPRNEQFF	TGCAGCTACCCTTCCAGCGGGAGAATGCCGCGGAATGAGCAGTTCTTC
-	-	TRBV6-2/TRBV6-3	TRBJ2-1	CATVDRSSYNEQFF	TGTGCCACCGTAGACAGGAGCTCCTACAATGAGCAGTTCTTC
-	many	TRBV12-3/TRBV12-4	TRBJ2-5	CASRNGGQETQYF	TGTGCCAGCAGGAACGGGGGCCAAGAGACCCAGTACTTC
TRBD1	many	TRBV29-1	TRBJ1-2	CSATDRGKDGYGYTF	TGCAGCGCGACCGACAGGGGAAAGGATGGCTATGGCTACACCTTC
-	-	TRBV7-2	TRBJ2-1	CASSAHAQGRGSYNEQFF	TGTGCCAGCAGCGCCCATGCACAGGGAAGGGGATCCTACAATGAGCAGTTCTTC
TRBD2	-	TRBV5-1	TRBJ2-3	CASSPGLAQEADTQYF	TGCGCCAGCAGCCCCGGACTAGCCCAAGAGGCAGATACGCAGTATTTT
TRBD2	many	TRBV9	TRBJ2-7	CASSVGLAAASYEQYF	TGTGCCAGCAGCGTAGGGCTAGCGGCGGCCTCCTACGAGCAGTACTTC
TRBD2	many	TRBV29-1	TRBJ2-1	CSSMGGGWNEQFF	TGCAGCTCCATGGGGGGAGGGTGGAATGAGCAGTTCTTC
TRBD2	many	TRBV27	TRBJ2-3	CASSFSFGTSGRTDTQYF	TGTGCCAGCAGTTTTTCATTTGGGACTAGCGGGAGGACAGATACGCAGTATTTT
-	few	TRBV20-1	TRBJ2-3	CSASRPRIGADTQYF	TGCAGTGCTAGTAGGCCCCGTATTGGTGCAGATACGCAGTATTTT
-	many	TRBV7-9	TRBJ1-3	CASSSRRSGNTIYF	TGTGCCAGCAGCTCCCGAAGGTCTGGAAACACCATATATTTT
-	many	TRBV15	TRBJ2-2	CATSTNSQGTGELFF	TGTGCCACCAGCACCAATAGCCAGGGGACCGGGGAGCTGTTTTTT
TRBD2	-	TRBV28	TRBJ2-3	CASSLMGLAGGGTDTQYF	TGTGCCAGCAGTTTAATGGGACTAGCGGGAGGGGGCACAGATACGCAGTATTTT
-	many	TRBV14	TRBJ2-1	CASSRYISSYNEQFF	TGTGCCAGCAGCCGTTACATAAGCTCCTACAATGAGCAGTTCTTC
-	-	TRBV3-1	TRBJ1-5	CASSQGLGGIQHQPQHF	TGTGCCAGCAGCCAAGGGCTCGGGGGCATACAGCATCAGCCCCAGCATTTT
TRBD2	many	TRBV10-3	TRBJ2-3	CAISEGLAGITDTQYF	TGTGCCATCAGTGAGGGACTAGCGGGAATCACAGATACGCAGTATTTT
TRBD2	few	TRBV20-1	TRBJ2-1	CSARGSSGRTNEQFF	TGCAGTGCTAGAGGCTCTAGCGGGAGAACAAATGAGCAGTTCTTC
-	few	TRBV27	TRBJ2-6	CASTSMGSGANVLTF	TGTGCCAGCACCAGCATGGGCTCTGGGGCCAACGTCCTGACTTTC
-	few	TRBV12-3/TRBV12-4	TRBJ2-1	CASRPTTRSYNEQFF	TGTGCCAGCAGACCAACGACGCGCTCCTACAATGAGCAGTTCTTC
-	-	TRBV24-1	TRBJ2-3	CATSWSFPGPTYF	TGTGCCACCAGTTGGAGTTTTCCCGGACCGACCTATTTT
TRBD1	few	TRBV7-2	TRBJ1-1	CASRATGTAARAEAFF	TGTGCCAGCAGAGCGACCGGGACAGCGGCGCGGGCTGAAGCTTTCTTT
TRBD1	many	TRBV6-2/TRBV6-3	TRBJ2-1	CASSLDRGGQRGNEQFF	TGTGCCAGCAGTTTAGACAGGGGAGGCCAGAGGGGCAATGAGCAGTTCTTC
-	-	TRBV10-3	TRBJ2-5	CAISERAGEETQYF	TGTGCCATCAGTGAACGGGCAGGGGAAGAGACCCAGTACTTC
-	-	TRBV20-1	TRBJ1-1	CSARDPQNTEAFF	TGCAGTGCTAGAGATCCCCAGAACACTGAAGCTTTCTTT
TRBD2	-	TRBV6-5	TRBJ2-1	CASSNRLAGANEQFF	TGTGCCAGCAGTAACCGACTAGCGGGAGCTAATGAGCAGTTCTTC
TRBD2	-	TRBV5-6	TRBJ2-1	CASSLGLAGLSSYNEQFF	TGTGCCAGCAGCCTGGGACTAGCGGGACTGAGCTCCTACAATGAGCAGTTCTTC
TRBD1	-	TRBV7-2	TRBJ1-6	CASSSLDRGYNSPLHF	TGTGCCAGCAGCTCCCTGGACAGGGGCTATAATTCACCCCTCCACTTT
TRBD2	-	TRBV18	TRBJ2-1	CASSPLLAGENEQFF	TGTGCCAGCTCACCACTACTAGCGGGGGAAAATGAGCAGTTCTTC
-	few	TRBV5-1	TRBJ2-6	CASSLEATGANDLTF	TGCGCCAGCAGCTTGGAGGCTACCGGGGCCAACGACCTGACTTTC
-	-	TRBV6-2/TRBV6-3	TRBJ2-1	CASSYPENEQFF	TGTGCCAGCAGTTACCCAGAGAATGAGCAGTTCTTC
-	many	TRBV4-3	TRBJ2-3	CASSSRGGQDTQYF	TGCGCCAGCAGCTCAAGGGGAGGCCAGGATACGCAGTATTTT